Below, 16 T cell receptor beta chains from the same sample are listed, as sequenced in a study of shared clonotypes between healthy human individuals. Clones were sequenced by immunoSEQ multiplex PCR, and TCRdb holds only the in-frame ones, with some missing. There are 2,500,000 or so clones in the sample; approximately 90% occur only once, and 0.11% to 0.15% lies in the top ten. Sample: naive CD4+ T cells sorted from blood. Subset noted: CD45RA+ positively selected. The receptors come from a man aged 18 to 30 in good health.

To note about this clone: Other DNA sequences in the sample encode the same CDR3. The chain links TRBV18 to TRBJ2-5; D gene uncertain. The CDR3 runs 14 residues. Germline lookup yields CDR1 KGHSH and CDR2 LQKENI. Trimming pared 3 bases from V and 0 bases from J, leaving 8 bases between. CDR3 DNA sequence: TGTGCCAGCTCACCGGCCGGGTACCAAGAGACCCAGTACTTC. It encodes CASSPAGYQETQYF.

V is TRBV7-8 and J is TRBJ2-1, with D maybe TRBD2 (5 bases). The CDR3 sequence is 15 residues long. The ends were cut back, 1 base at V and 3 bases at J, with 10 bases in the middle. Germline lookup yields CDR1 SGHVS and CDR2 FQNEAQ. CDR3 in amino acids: CASSLGLANYNEQFF. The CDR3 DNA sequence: TGTGCCAGCAGCTTAGGTCTAGCCAACTACAATGAGCAGTTCTTC.

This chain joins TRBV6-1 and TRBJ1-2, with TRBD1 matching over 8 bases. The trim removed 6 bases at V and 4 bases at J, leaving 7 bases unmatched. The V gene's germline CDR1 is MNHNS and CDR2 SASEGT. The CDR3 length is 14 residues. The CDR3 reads CASSPNQGAYGYTF. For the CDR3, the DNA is TGTGCCAGCAGCCCAAACCAGGGGGCCTATGGCTACACCTTC.

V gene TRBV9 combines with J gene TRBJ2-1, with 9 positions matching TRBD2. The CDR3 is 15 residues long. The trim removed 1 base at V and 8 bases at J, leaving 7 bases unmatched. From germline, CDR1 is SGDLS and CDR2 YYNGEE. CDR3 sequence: CASSVLAGASYEQFF. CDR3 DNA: TGTGCCAGCAGCGTATTAGCGGGAGCATCGTATGAGCAGTTCTTC.

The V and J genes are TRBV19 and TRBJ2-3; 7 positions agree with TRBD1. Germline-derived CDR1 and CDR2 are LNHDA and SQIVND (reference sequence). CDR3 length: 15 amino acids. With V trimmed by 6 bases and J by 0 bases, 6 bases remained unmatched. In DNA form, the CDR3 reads TGTGCCAGTAGCGGACAGGACTCTAGCACAGATACGCAGTATTTT. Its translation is CASSGQDSSTDTQYF. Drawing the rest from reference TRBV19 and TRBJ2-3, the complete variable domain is DGGITQSPKYLFRKEGQNVTLSCEQNLNHDAMYWYRQDPGQGLRLIYYSQIVNDFQKGDIAEGYSVSREKKESFPLTVTSAQKNPTAFYLCASSGQDSSTDTQYFGPGTRLTVL.

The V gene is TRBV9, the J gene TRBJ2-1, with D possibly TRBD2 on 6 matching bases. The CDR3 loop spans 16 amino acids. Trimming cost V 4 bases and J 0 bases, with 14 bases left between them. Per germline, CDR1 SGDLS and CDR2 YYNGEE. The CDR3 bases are TGTGCCAGCAGCCCACGACGGGAGAGCTCCTACAATGAGCAGTTCTTC. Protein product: CASSPRRESSYNEQFF.

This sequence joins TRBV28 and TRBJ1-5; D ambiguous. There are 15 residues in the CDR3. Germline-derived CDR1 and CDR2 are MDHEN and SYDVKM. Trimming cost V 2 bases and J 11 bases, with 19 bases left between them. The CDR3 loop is CASSLKGKRSVSQHF. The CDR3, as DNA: TGTGCCAGCAGTTTAAAGGGAAAAAGATCTGTATCCCAGCATTTT.

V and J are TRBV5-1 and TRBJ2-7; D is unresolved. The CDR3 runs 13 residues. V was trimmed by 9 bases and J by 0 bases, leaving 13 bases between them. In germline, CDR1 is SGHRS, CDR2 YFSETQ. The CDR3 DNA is TGCGCCACCTCGGACGGCAGCTCCTACGAGCAGTACTTC. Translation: CATSDGSSYEQYF.

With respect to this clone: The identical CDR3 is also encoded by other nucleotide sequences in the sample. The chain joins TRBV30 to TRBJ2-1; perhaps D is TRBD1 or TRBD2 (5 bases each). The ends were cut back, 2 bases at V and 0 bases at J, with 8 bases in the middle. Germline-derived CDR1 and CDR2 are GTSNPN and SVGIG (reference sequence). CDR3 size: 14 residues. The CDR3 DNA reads TGTGCCTGGAGTTCAGGGAGCTCCTACAATGAGCAGTTCTTC. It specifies CAWSSGSSYNEQFF. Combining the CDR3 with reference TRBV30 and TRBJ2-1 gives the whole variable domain SQTIHQWPATLVQPVGSPLSLECTVEGTSNPNLYWYRQAAGRGLQLLFYSVGIGQISSEVPQNLSASRPQDRQFILSSKKLLLSDSGFYLCAWSSGSSYNEQFFGPGTRLTVL.

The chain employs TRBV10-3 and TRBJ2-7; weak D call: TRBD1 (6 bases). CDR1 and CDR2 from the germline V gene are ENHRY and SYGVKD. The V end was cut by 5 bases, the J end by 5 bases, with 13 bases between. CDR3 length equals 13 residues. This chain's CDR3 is CAISTLTGNEQYF. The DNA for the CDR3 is TGTGCCATCAGTACCTTAACAGGGAACGAGCAGTACTTC.

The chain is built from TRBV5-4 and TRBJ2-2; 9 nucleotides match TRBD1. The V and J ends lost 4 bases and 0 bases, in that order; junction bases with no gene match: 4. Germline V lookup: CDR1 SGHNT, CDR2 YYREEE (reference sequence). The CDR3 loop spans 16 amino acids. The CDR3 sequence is CASSGRQGANTGELFF. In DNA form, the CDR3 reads TGTGCCAGCAGCGGAAGACAGGGGGCGAACACCGGGGAGCTGTTTTTT. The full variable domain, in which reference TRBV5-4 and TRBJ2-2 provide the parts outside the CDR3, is ETGVTQSPTHLIKTRGQQVTLRCSSQSGHNTVSWYQQALGQGPQFIFQYYREEENGRGNFPPRFSGLQFPNYSSELNVNALELDDSALYLCASSGRQGANTGELFFGEGSRLTVL.

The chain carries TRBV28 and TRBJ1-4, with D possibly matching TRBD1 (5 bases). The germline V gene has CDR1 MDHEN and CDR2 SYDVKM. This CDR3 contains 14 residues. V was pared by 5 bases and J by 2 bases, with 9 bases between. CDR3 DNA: TGTGCCAGCAGTACGGCAGGGACTAATGAAAAACTGTTTTTT. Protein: CASSTAGTNEKLFF.

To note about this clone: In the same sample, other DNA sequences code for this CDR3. CDR3 nucleotide sequence: TGTGCCAGCAGTTTATCAGGGGCCAACGTCCTGACTTTC. This translates into CASSLSGANVLTF. The chain is built from TRBV28 and TRBJ2-6; D remains unclear. Trimming removed 1 base from V and 4 bases from J, with 2 bases in between. This CDR3 has 13 amino acids. Germline loops: CDR1 MDHEN, CDR2 SYDVKM.

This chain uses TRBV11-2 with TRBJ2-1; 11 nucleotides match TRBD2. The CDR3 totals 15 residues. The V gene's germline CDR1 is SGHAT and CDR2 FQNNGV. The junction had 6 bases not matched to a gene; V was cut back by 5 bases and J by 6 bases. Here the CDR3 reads CASSTGLAGSNEQFF. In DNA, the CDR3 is TGTGCCAGCAGCACCGGACTAGCGGGTTCCAATGAGCAGTTCTTC. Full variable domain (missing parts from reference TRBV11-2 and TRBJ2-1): EAGVAQSPRYKIIEKRQSVAFWCNPISGHATLYWYQQILGQGPKLLIQFQNNGVVDDSQLPKDRFSAERLKGVDSTLKIQPAKLEDSAVYLCASSTGLAGSNEQFFGPGTRLTVL.

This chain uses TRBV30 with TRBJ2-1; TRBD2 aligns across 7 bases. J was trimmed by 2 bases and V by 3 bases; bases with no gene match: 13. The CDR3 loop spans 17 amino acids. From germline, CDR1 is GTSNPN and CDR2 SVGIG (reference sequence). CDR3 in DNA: TGTGCCTGGAGGGCCTACGGGCGGGAGAAACCCTACAATGAGCAGTTCTTC. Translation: CAWRAYGREKPYNEQFF.

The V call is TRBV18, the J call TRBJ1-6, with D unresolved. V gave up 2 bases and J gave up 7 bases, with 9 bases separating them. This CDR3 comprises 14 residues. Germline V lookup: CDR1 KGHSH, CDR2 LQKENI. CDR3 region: CASSPSGENSPLHF. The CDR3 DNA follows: TGTGCCAGCTCACCATCCGGAGAGAATTCACCCCTCCACTTT.